This T cell receptor (beta chain) is from a study of T cell changes during pregnancy in multiple sclerosis. Using immunoSEQ multiplex PCR, the repertoire was profiled, and TCRdb retains in-frame clones only, with some absent. The data hold more than 85,000 clones, with 85% to 95% observed a single time. The TCR comes from a female donor with multiple sclerosis, enrolled in a pregnancy study. Here the sequenced sample was peripheral blood, taken in the second trimester of pregnancy.

DNA for the CDR3: TGTGCCAGCAGCGCCGCCGGGACAGGGGGAAACTATGGCTACACCTTC. Translation: CASSAAGTGGNYGYTF. J is TRBJ1-2 and V is TRBV9, with 11 bases that match TRBD1. Germline loops: CDR1 SGDLS, CDR2 YYNGEE. V was pared by 3 bases and J by 2 bases, with 6 bases of the junction left unmatched. The CDR3 is made up of 16 amino acids.